This entry is about one TCR beta chain. As yet, its antigen is unknown. Though probably carrying unrecorded immune exposures, donors were nominally healthy at sampling. These data originate in a study of cytomegalovirus exposure and HLA in healthy donors. The study, taken as a whole, reports: A list of around 150 TCR beta chains associated with cytomegalovirus was given.

This PCR relied on a set of 60 Vbeta primers and 13 Jbeta primers. Data came from immunoSEQ multiplex PCR; TCRdb stores just in-frame clones and leaves some out. The profile shows 40,000 to 55,000 clones, around 80% of them singletons. Trimming took 4 bases from V and 3 from J; bases not matched to a gene: 2. This CDR3 comprises 13 residues. Germline CDR1 SQVTM, CDR2 ANQGSEA. Sequences were obtained from PBMCs. This chain connects TRBV29-1 to TRBJ1-4; TRBD1 matches 7 bases. This receptor was obtained from a boy younger than 18 in good health and CMV-seropositive. In DNA, the CDR3 is TGCAGCGTTGGAGGGGGCTCTAATGAAAAACTGTTTTTT. Protein: CSVGGGSNEKLFF.